The present entry profiles one T cell receptor beta chain with its context. Other DNA sequences from this sample encode an identical CDR3 as well. These data come from a study of shared clonotypes between healthy human individuals. The protocol was immunoSEQ multiplex PCR, while the TCRdb copy is restricted to in-frame clones and leaves out a portion. The sample yields 2.3 million or so clones, approximately 93% seen once. V lost 2 bases, J lost 0 bases, and 7 bases lay in between. CDR3 size: 14 residues. Germline lookup yields CDR1 MDHEN and CDR2 SYDVKM. The sample comprised naive CD4+ T cells from PBMCs. Subset reported: CD45RA+ positively selected. The chain is built from TRBV28 and TRBJ1-2; D might be TRBD1 (5 bases). The TCR originated in a man aged 18 to 29 in good health. Some clones in this sample may be carry-over from other donors' samples. CDR3 DNA sequence: TGTGCCAGCAGTTTACGGGGCCCTAACTATGGCTACACCTTC. The encoded protein is CASSLRGPNYGYTF.